Listed here are 32 T cell receptor beta chains from one sample, sequenced in a study of human T cells and chemical hapten exposure. Each CDR3 protein gets one entry after TCRdb re-called the RACE reads with MiXCR. The sample has about 190,000 distinct CDR3 sequences, roughly a quarter seen once. Time point here: patch test 3, about 24 weeks after DPC sensitization. Indicated treatment: therapeutic diphenylcyclopropenone sensitization with weekly scalp DPC. The sequencing used whole blood, collected in connection with sensitization to the hapten diphenylcyclopropenone (DPC). Receptor source: a woman in her forties with alopecia areata. Some clones in this sample may be carry-over from other donors' samples.

This clonotype is a singleton in its sample. The rearrangement uses TRBV7-9 and TRBJ2-7; TRBD2 is a possible D gene (5 bases). The germline V and J ends were trimmed by 6 bases and 0 bases, with 6 bases remaining between them. CDR1 SEHNR and CDR2 FQNEAQ come from the germline V gene (reference sequence). The CDR3 covers 12 residues. The CDR3 protein is CASRRDSYEQYF. The CDR3 DNA reads as TGTGCCAGCAGACGGGACTCCTACGAGCAGTACTTC.

In nucleotides, the CDR3 is TGTGCCAGCAGCCTAGGAGGGACAGTGAGAGATAATGAGCAGTTCTTC. Translating it yields CASSLGGTVRDNEQFF. This sequence joins TRBV7-9 and TRBJ2-1, with D possibly matching TRBD1 (7 bases). Germline-derived CDR1 and CDR2 are SEHNR and FQNEAQ (reference sequence). V lost 5 bases, J lost 7 bases, and 21 bases lay in between. This CDR3 has 16 residues. Supplemented by reference TRBV7-9 and TRBJ2-1, the full variable domain reads DTGVSQNPRHKITKRGQNVTFRCDPISEHNRLYWYRQTLGQGPEFLTYFQNEAQLEKSRLLSDRFSAERPKGSFSTLEIQRTEQGDSAMYLCASSLGGTVRDNEQFFGPGTRLTVL.

This chain joins TRBV28 and TRBJ1-1; 7 nucleotides agree with TRBD1. The CDR3 has 13 residues. V trimming: 7 bases; J trimming: 8 bases; junction bases outside the gene matches: 10. Germline V gene data show CDR1 as MDHEN and CDR2 as SYDVKM. Here the CDR3 reads CASTYRDREEAFF. CDR3 in DNA: TGTGCCAGCACTTACCGGGACAGAGAAGAAGCTTTCTTT. Drawing the rest from reference TRBV28 and TRBJ1-1, the complete variable domain is DVKVTQSSRYLVKRTGEKVFLECVQDMDHENMFWYRQDPGLGLRLIYFSYDVKMKEKGDIPEGYSVSREKKERFSLILESASTNQTSMYLCASTYRDREEAFFGQGTRLTVV.

This clonotype was seen a handful of times. The V and J genes are TRBV6-2 or TRBV6-3 and TRBJ2-2, with TRBD1 as a possible D gene (5 bases). This CDR3 region has 13 residues. The V and J ends lost 7 bases and 1 base respectively, with 7 bases between them. CDR1 MNHEY and CDR2 SVGEGT come from the germline V gene. CDR3 sequence reads: CASKGMNTGELFF. In DNA form, the CDR3 reads TGTGCCAGCAAGGGGATGAACACCGGGGAGCTGTTTTTT.

The CDR3 protein is CASSSRNSYEQYF. The CDR3 nucleotides are TGTGCCAGCAGTTCACGGAACTCCTACGAGCAGTACTTC. This chain connects TRBV27 to TRBJ2-7, with D unclear. The CDR3 runs to 13 residues. V was cut by 4 bases and J by 0 bases, with 7 bases left in between. The germline CDR1 and CDR2 sequences are MNHEY and SMNVEV (reference sequence).

This chain joins TRBV5-4 and TRBJ2-3; 7 bases align to TRBD2. V dropped 4 bases and J dropped 5; count of bases not matched to a gene: 4. The CDR3 is 13 amino acids. Germline values: CDR1 SGHNT, CDR2 YYREEE (reference sequence). The CDR3 is CASSLQRGDTQYF. The CDR3 DNA reads as TGTGCCAGCAGCCTGCAGCGGGGAGATACGCAGTATTTT.

This clonotype was observed a handful of times. The genes are TRBV19 and TRBJ2-7; TRBD1 agrees at 8 bases. CDR1 is LNHDA and CDR2 is SQIVND in the germline V gene (reference sequence). The V gene end was trimmed by 7 bases and the J gene end by 2 bases; junction bases not matched to a gene: 10. The CDR3 is 15 amino acids. CDR3 DNA: TGTGCCAGTACTCAGGGGGCAGTAGGAACCTACGAGCAGTACTTC. Translating gives CASTQGAVGTYEQYF. Drawing the rest from reference TRBV19 and TRBJ2-7, the complete variable domain is DGGITQSPKYLFRKEGQNVTLSCEQNLNHDAMYWYRQDPGQGLRLIYYSQIVNDFQKGDIAEGYSVSREKKESFPLTVTSAQKNPTAFYLCASTQGAVGTYEQYFGPGTRLTVT.

V gene TRBV29-1 combines with J gene TRBJ2-3, with D tentatively TRBD2 (5 bases). V lost 5 bases and J lost 6, with 15 bases in between. Per germline, CDR1 SQVTM and CDR2 ANQGSEA. The CDR3 has 13 residues. The CDR3 DNA reads as TGCAGCGTTCGGGGAGCTCGAGAGGATACGCAGTATTTT. This gives the protein CSVRGAREDTQYF.

This chain joins TRBV9 and TRBJ1-5; D perhaps matches TRBD1 (5 bases). Germline V gene sequence: CDR1 SGDLS, CDR2 YYNGEE. Trimming left V 4 bases short and J 3 bases short, with 11 bases between. The CDR3 loop spans 14 amino acids. DNA of the CDR3: TGTGCCAGCAGCCGGGACGGGTTCAATCAGCCCCAGCATTTT. This codes for CASSRDGFNQPQHF.

The chain combines TRBV6-5 with TRBJ2-2; 8 bases fit TRBD2. There are 16 residues in the CDR3. CDR1 and CDR2 from the germline V gene are MNHEY and SVGAGI. V shed 2 bases and J 4 bases; nucleotides not matched to a gene: 6. This chain's CDR3 is CASSYGTSGGTGELFF. CDR3 DNA sequence: TGTGCCAGCAGTTACGGCACTAGCGGAGGCACCGGGGAGCTGTTTTTT.

This clonotype was seen a few times. The chain carries TRBV12-3 or TRBV12-4 and TRBJ1-4; 9 bases map to TRBD1. This CDR3 is built from 15 residues. Trimming took 6 bases from V and 6 from J; bases not matched to a gene: 8. The CDR3 region has the DNA TGTGCCAGCAGCCGTACAGGGGGCGCAGATGAAAAACTGTTTTTT. The encoded protein is CASSRTGGADEKLFF.

This clonotype was detected a few times. V usage is TRBV6-5 and J usage is TRBJ2-5; TRBD1 matches 9 bases. Germline V gives CDR1 MNHEY, CDR2 SVGAGI. After removal of 5 bases from V and 5 bases from J, the junction contained 6 bases not matched to a gene. The CDR3 has 14 amino acids. DNA of the CDR3: TGTGCCAGCAGTCAAGGGACAGGGAGGGAGACCCAGTACTTC. Translation gives CASSQGTGRETQYF.

This clonotype occurred many times. The chain is built from TRBV20-1 and TRBJ2-7; no firm D call. V was cut by 5 bases and J by 6 bases, with 11 bases left in between. The germline V gene encodes CDR1 DFQATT and CDR2 SNEGSKA (reference sequence). The CDR3 sequence is 11 residues long. This CDR3 reads CSAAAPGEQYF. The DNA of the CDR3 is TGCAGTGCTGCCGCCCCCGGCGAGCAGTACTTC.

This clonotype was seen more than once but under ten times. The chain links TRBV6-6 to TRBJ2-7; a weak D match, TRBD2 (6 bases). The CDR3 loop spans 12 amino acids. The V gene lost 8 bases and the J gene lost 2 bases, with 10 bases spanning the gap. Germline lookup yields CDR1 MNHNY and CDR2 SVGAGI (reference sequence). The CDR3 DNA reads as TGTGCCAGCGAGGGACTTACCTACGAGCAGTACTTC. It encodes CASEGLTYEQYF.

The genes are TRBV6-2 or TRBV6-3 and TRBJ2-7; TRBD1 agrees at 10 bases. V was pared by 2 bases and J by 10 bases, with 2 bases of the junction left unmatched. CDR3 length: 12 amino acids. The germline V gene has CDR1 MNHEY and CDR2 SVGEGT. The CDR3 sequence is CASSYQTGGQYF. Here the CDR3 DNA reads TGTGCCAGCAGTTACCAGACAGGGGGCCAGTACTTC.

The genes are TRBV7-2 and TRBJ2-6; perhaps TRBD1 as D (6 bases). This CDR3 contains 16 residues. The germline V and J ends were trimmed by 5 bases and 0 bases, with 11 bases remaining between them. Germline V lookup: CDR1 SGHTA, CDR2 FQGNSA. This CDR3 reads CASSIQGSSGANVLTF. In nucleotides, the CDR3 is TGTGCCAGCAGCATACAGGGCAGCTCTGGGGCCAACGTCCTGACTTTC.

The rearrangement uses TRBV23-1 and TRBJ2-1; D call uncertain. TRBV23-1 is treated as an ORF (open reading frame) with a function not yet certain. The length of the CDR3 is 15 residues. Trimming removed 0 bases at V and 7 bases at J, with 13 bases between. CDR3 nucleotides: TGCGCCAGCAGTCAATCTCGAGTGGATAGGAATGAGCAGTTCTTC. The encoded protein is CASSQSRVDRNEQFF.

This clonotype was seen a handful of times. This rearrangement joins TRBV7-2 to TRBJ1-4, with no clear D. Looked up from germline, CDR1 is SGHTA and CDR2 is FQGNSA. V was shortened by 1 base and J by 5 bases, with 8 bases between the two germline ends. The length of the CDR3 is 14 residues. The CDR3 region has the DNA TGTGCCAGCAGCTTAGGGCGGGCCAATGAAAAACTGTTTTTT. Protein: CASSLGRANEKLFF.

This clonotype was seen a few times. This chain links TRBV20-1 with TRBJ2-4, with 9 bases identical to TRBD2. CDR3 size: 17 residues. With 0 bases clipped from V and 3 bases from J, the junction kept 9 bases outside the gene matches. CDR1 is DFQATT, CDR2 SNEGSKA, per germline (reference sequence). The CDR3 is CSARDRKREVGKNIQYF. In nucleotides, the CDR3 is TGCAGTGCTAGAGATCGGAAGCGGGAGGTGGGCAAAAACATTCAGTACTTC.

The rearrangement joins TRBV7-2 to TRBJ2-3; maybe TRBD1 (6 bases). The CDR3 loop spans 16 amino acids. Trimming took off 6 bases at V and 0 bases at J, with 16 bases between the two ends. CDR1 and CDR2 (germline): SGHTA, FQGNSA. The CDR3 nucleotides are TGTGCCAGCAGTAGATTTGGACAGCACAGCACAGATACGCAGTATTTT. It encodes CASSRFGQHSTDTQYF.

This clonotype has ten or more counts. The chain combines TRBV9 with TRBJ1-1; D unclear. The CDR3 length is 12 residues. In germline, CDR1 is SGDLS, CDR2 YYNGEE. The V and J ends lost 4 bases and 6 bases respectively, with 10 bases between them. Written as DNA, the CDR3 is TGTGCCAGCAGCCACCCTAGGGCTGAAGCTTTCTTT. Translated: CASSHPRAEAFF.

V usage is TRBV10-3 and J usage is TRBJ1-5; the D gene is possibly TRBD1 (5 bases). Per the germline V gene, CDR1 is ENHRY and CDR2 is SYGVKD. This CDR3 is 14 amino acids long. V gave up 6 bases and J gave up 4 bases, with 13 bases separating them. The CDR3 loop is CAIRGGDGNQPQHF. In DNA form, the CDR3 reads TGTGCCATCAGGGGAGGGGATGGTAATCAGCCCCAGCATTTT.

This clonotype was recorded a few times. The chain joins TRBV2 to TRBJ2-7; 8 nucleotides match TRBD2. The germline CDR1 and CDR2 sequences are SNHLY and FYNNEI. V was pared by 6 bases and J by 3 bases, with 4 bases of the junction left unmatched. The CDR3 is 13 amino acids. CDR3 region: CASSPREGYEQYF. The CDR3 DNA reads TGTGCCAGCAGCCCTCGGGAGGGCTACGAGCAGTACTTC.

CDR3 amino acids: CASSLEGGPRTGELFF. CDR3 coding DNA: TGTGCCAGCAGTTTAGAAGGAGGACCTCGGACCGGGGAGCTGTTTTTT. The chain uses TRBV12-3 or TRBV12-4 and TRBJ2-2; maybe TRBD2 (5 bases). V dropped 1 base and J dropped 5 bases, with 14 bases sitting between them. The CDR3 has 16 amino acids.

This clonotype was picked up a small number of times. The chain is built from TRBV7-3 and TRBJ2-6; 13 nucleotides match TRBD2. Germline CDR1 reads SGHTA; CDR2 reads FQGTGA. V dropped 5 bases and J dropped 3; count of bases not matched to a gene: 10. The CDR3 is 19 residues long. CDR3 sequence: CASSPRTSGRTLGANVLTF. CDR3 DNA: TGTGCCAGCAGCCCTCGGACTAGCGGGAGAACTCTTGGGGCCAACGTCCTGACTTTC.

This clonotype was detected a few times. The rearrangement uses TRBV5-1 and TRBJ1-1, with 8 bases aligning to TRBD1. This CDR3 is built from 15 residues. From germline, CDR1 is SGHRS and CDR2 YFSETQ. Trimming at V came to 4 bases and at J to 5 bases, leaving 10 bases not matched to a gene. CDR3 DNA sequence: TGCGCCAGCAGCCAAGGACAGGGAAGGGGGACTGAAGCTTTCTTT. Translating gives CASSQGQGRGTEAFF.

The chain combines TRBV9 with TRBJ2-2; no clear D gene. The CDR3 runs 11 residues. The V gene lost 2 bases and the J gene lost 7 bases, with 3 bases spanning the gap. Germline V gene lookup returns CDR1 SGDLS and CDR2 YYNGEE. Here the CDR3 reads CASSVRGELFF. CDR3 nucleotide sequence: TGTGCCAGCAGCGTTCGCGGGGAGCTGTTTTTT. Full variable domain (rest looked up from reference TRBV9 and TRBJ2-2): DSGVTQTPKHLITATGQRVTLRCSPRSGDLSVYWYQQSLDQGLQFLIQYYNGEERAKGNILERFSAQQFPDLHSELNLSSLELGDSALYFCASSVRGELFFGEGSRLTVL.

This clonotype has more than one count but fewer than ten. The rearrangement uses TRBV7-9 and TRBJ1-4; D is uncertain. There are 12 residues in the CDR3. Trimming took 0 bases from V and 8 from J, leaving 4 bases between them. Looked up from germline, CDR1 is SEHNR and CDR2 is FQNEAQ (reference sequence). The CDR3 protein is CASSLAEEKLFF. The CDR3, as DNA: TGTGCCAGCAGCTTAGCGGAGGAAAAACTGTTTTTT.

The J gene is TRBJ2-1, the V gene TRBV6-6; 7 nucleotides agree with TRBD2. Trimming at V came to 0 bases and at J to 8 bases, leaving 4 bases not matched to a gene. CDR1 and CDR2 from the germline V gene are MNHNY and SVGAGI (reference sequence). CDR3 length: 14 amino acids. The DNA of the CDR3 is TGTGCCAGCAGTTACTCAGGCGGGAGCTATGAGCAGTTCTTC. Residues: CASSYSGGSYEQFF.

V is TRBV28 and J is TRBJ1-1, with D unresolved. The germline V gene has CDR1 MDHEN and CDR2 SYDVKM. CDR3 length equals 12 residues. Trimming shortened V by 2 bases and J by 5 bases, and 6 bases separated the two germline ends. The CDR3 protein is CASSLHGTEAFF. CDR3 nucleotides: TGTGCCAGCAGTTTACACGGAACTGAAGCTTTCTTT.

J is TRBJ2-5 and V is TRBV5-1; 11 bases line up with TRBD1. This CDR3 comprises 13 residues. Trimming removed 4 bases from V and 7 bases from J; junction bases left unmatched: 3. Per the germline V gene, CDR1 is SGHRS and CDR2 is YFSETQ. The CDR3 nucleotides are TGCGCCAGCAGCGTTGGGACAGGGGGGACCCAGTACTTC. This encodes CASSVGTGGTQYF.

V gene TRBV7-9 combines with J gene TRBJ2-1; tentatively, D is TRBD2 (6 bases). This CDR3 is built from 15 residues. Deletions cut 3 bases from V and 4 bases from J, with 13 bases between. Germline-derived CDR1 and CDR2 are SEHNR and FQNEAQ (reference sequence). The CDR3 region is CASSLSVGLYNEQFF. DNA for the CDR3: TGTGCCAGCAGCTTGAGCGTGGGACTGTACAATGAGCAGTTCTTC. The full variable domain, with the rest looked up from reference TRBV7-9 and TRBJ2-1, is DTGVSQNPRHKITKRGQNVTFRCDPISEHNRLYWYRQTLGQGPEFLTYFQNEAQLEKSRLLSDRFSAERPKGSFSTLEIQRTEQGDSAMYLCASSLSVGLYNEQFFGPGTRLTVL.